This TCR beta chain was identified in a study of blood T cell repertoires in COVID-19. With 3 bases clipped from V and 8 bases from J, the junction kept 6 bases outside the gene matches. The CDR3 is 13 residues long. Germline CDR1 is DFQATT and CDR2 is SNEGSKA (reference sequence). The repertoire was sequenced with immunoSEQ multiplex PCR; TCRdb's copy has only in-frame clones and lacks some. The sample has 410,000 or so clones, over 75% seen once. The chain employs TRBV20-1 and TRBJ2-1; 8 positions match TRBD2. The clonotype originates from a woman aged 40 to 49 with COVID-19, enrolled during active disease. Material for sequencing was peripheral blood. The CDR3 DNA is TGCAGTGCTAGTGGCGGGGGGATCTATGAGCAGTTCTTC. This codes for CSASGGGIYEQFF.